The entry that follows covers one T cell receptor (beta chain) sequence. Its target is not known. The whole isolated RNA underwent reverse transcription, so sequencing captured expressed TCRB transcripts. The protocol was immunoSEQ multiplex PCR, while the TCRdb copy is restricted to in-frame clones and leaves out a portion. The sample has about 700,000 clones; around 15% are singletons. The sample belongs to a study of beta chain features in type 1 diabetes. General study results and limits: For patients and controls alike, PCR might favor shorter templates to the same degree. Across all four CD4+ subsets, people with type 1 diabetes showed modestly shorter TCRB CDR3s. Within patients, naive, central memory and Treg TCRB repertoires seemed more similar than within healthy donors.

This CDR3 has 15 residues. Trimming stripped 3 bases from V and 6 bases from J, with 18 bases between. Per the germline V gene, CDR1 is ENHRY and CDR2 is SYGVKD. The chain has TRBV10-3 and TRBJ2-7; D perhaps matches TRBD2 (7 bases). The sample consisted of naive CD4+ T cells from blood. The receptor's source is a man younger than 30 with type 1 diabetes. The CDR3 bases are TGTGCCATCAGTGAAGGGGGGGCAAATCGGGCCGAGCAGTACTTC. It is translated as CAISEGGANRAEQYF.